Included here is one TCR beta chain sequence, with context. Its target is unknown. The record originates from a study of long-term antiretroviral therapy in people with HIV. Study findings and constraints: CDR3 lengths in HIV samples spanned a narrower range than controls.

The CDR3 length is 15 residues. The germline gives CDR1 MDHEN, CDR2 SYDVKM. V was shortened by 6 bases and J by 2 bases, with 16 bases between the two germline ends. At the survey level, the v3.0 immunoSEQ assay was run. The repertoire was sequenced with immunoSEQ multiplex PCR; TCRdb's copy has only in-frame clones and lacks some. The table lists about 48,000 clones, under 90% of them singletons. The TCR originated in a woman younger than 35 with HIV. The material was unsorted PBMCs, obtained 0.8 years after starting antiretroviral therapy. V is TRBV28 and J is TRBJ1-1, with D unresolved. CDR3 in DNA: TGTGCCAGCAGCCCCGTGATCGCGGGAAACACTGAAGCTTTCTTT. Encoded protein: CASSPVIAGNTEAFF. The whole variable domain, filled in from reference TRBV28 and TRBJ1-1, reads DVKVTQSSRYLVKRTGEKVFLECVQDMDHENMFWYRQDPGLGLRLIYFSYDVKMKEKGDIPEGYSVSREKKERFSLILESASTNQTSMYLCASSPVIAGNTEAFFGQGTRLTVV.